Included here is one T cell receptor (beta chain) sequence, with context. CDR1 and CDR2 from the germline V gene are SGHDT and YYEEEE. The CDR3 extends over 15 amino acids. V lost 6 bases and J lost 5; bases outside the gene matches: 4. The method was immunoSEQ multiplex PCR; TCRdb's version includes in-frame clones alone and lacks a portion of them. The sample records 95,000 to 100,000 clones, around 90% being singletons. The sample originates from a study of OX40 agonist ivuxolimab in advanced cancers. This specimen consisted of CD4+ or CD8+ T cells sorted from blood, obtained in a trial of the OX40 agonist ivuxolimab. The source of this sequence is an adult with an advanced solid tumor such as melanoma, head and neck, liver or kidney cancer. The rearrangement uses TRBV5-6 and TRBJ2-3; 15 nucleotides match TRBD2. CDR3 sequence (DNA): TGTGCCAGCACCCCGGGACTAGCGGGAGGAGATACGCAGTATTTT. It encodes CASTPGLAGGDTQYF.